In this sample, the clone carrying this T cell receptor beta chain turned up many times. The data derive from a study of T cells in Graves' hyperthyroidism and ophthalmopathy. Background on the study: Peripheral blood was obtained at initial diagnosis, preceding any treatment.

From RNA transcripts, TCR beta CDR3 regions were amplified. HTBI primers were used for first-round RT-PCR of the TCR CDR3. Each CDR3 protein gets one entry after TCRdb re-called the multiplex PCR reads with MiXCR. Of 300,000 to 400,000 distinct CDR3 sequences listed, roughly 20% were seen once; the top ten hold under 55%. Graves' hyperthyroidism showing no ophthalmopathy progression within 18 months was considered stable. V lost 4 bases, J lost 7 bases, and 14 bases lay in between. The CDR3 contains 14 residues. Germline CDR1 reads LGHDT; CDR2 reads YNNKEL (reference sequence). This chain joins TRBV3-1 and TRBJ2-1, with D possibly being TRBD1 (5 bases). This clonotype was sampled from a woman aged 45-59 years with Graves' hyperthyroidism. Specimen: blood. The CDR3 here is CASSPIHSGNEQFF. As DNA, the CDR3 is TGTGCCAGCAGCCCCATCCATTCAGGGAATGAGCAGTTCTTC.